These T cell receptor beta chains were read from a single sample in a study of shared clonotypes between healthy human individuals. TCRdb's table, derived via immunoSEQ multiplex PCR, lists solely in-frame clones and lacks some. The sample includes about 2.3 million clones, more than 85% of them seen just once. Sequencing was carried out using naive CD4+ T cells from PBMCs. Receptor source: a man aged 18 to 29 in good health. Some clones in this sample may be carry-over from other donors' samples. The CDR3 runs from the conserved cysteine through the conserved F or W. The order of the fields is J gene, V gene, D gene, clone size, CDR3 protein, CDR3 DNA. A D gene is named only where the DNA matches it firmly. Clone size is not always given. Where it is, it says once, few, many or a class for expanded clones.

j_call: TRBJ2-7; v_call: TRBV28; d_call: TRBD1; clone_size: .; cdr3_aa: CASSHPGTGSYEQYF; cdr3_nt: TGTGCCAGCAGCCACCCCGGGACAGGGTCCTACGAGCAGTACTTC
j_call: TRBJ2-7; v_call: TRBV5-1; d_call: .; clone_size: .; cdr3_aa: CASSTTGPTYEQYF; cdr3_nt: TGCGCCAGCAGCACGACAGGTCCTACCTACGAGCAGTACTTC
j_call: TRBJ2-7; v_call: TRBV11-3; d_call: TRBD2; clone_size: .; cdr3_aa: CARGPGGDLCEQYF; cdr3_nt: TGTGCCAGGGGGCCCGGGGGGGACCTCTGCGAGCAGTACTTC
j_call: TRBJ2-5; v_call: TRBV15; d_call: .; clone_size: .; cdr3_aa: CATSRDGTRSGETQYF; cdr3_nt: TGTGCCACCAGCAGAGACGGTACAAGGTCGGGAGAGACCCAGTACTTC
j_call: TRBJ1-1; v_call: TRBV11-3; d_call: .; clone_size: .; cdr3_aa: CASSLGGADTEAFF; cdr3_nt: TGTGCCAGCAGCTTAGGGGGGGCAGACACTGAAGCTTTCTTT
j_call: TRBJ2-1; v_call: TRBV5-6; d_call: .; clone_size: .; cdr3_aa: CASSLRGQYNEQFF; cdr3_nt: TGTGCCAGCAGCTTGCGCGGCCAGTACAATGAGCAGTTCTTC
j_call: TRBJ2-3; v_call: TRBV9; d_call: TRBD2; clone_size: .; cdr3_aa: CASSVAFSGGGRDNTQYF; cdr3_nt: TGTGCCAGCAGCGTAGCTTTCTCAGGCGGCGGGAGGGACAATACGCAGTATTTT
j_call: TRBJ2-7; v_call: TRBV18; d_call: .; clone_size: .; cdr3_aa: CASSPRQTRREQYF; cdr3_nt: TGTGCCAGCTCACCACGACAGACTAGACGCGAGCAGTACTTC
j_call: TRBJ2-7; v_call: TRBV19; d_call: .; clone_size: .; cdr3_aa: CATRTPTYEQYF; cdr3_nt: TGTGCCACTCGGACACCAACCTACGAGCAGTACTTC
j_call: TRBJ2-2; v_call: TRBV30; d_call: .; clone_size: .; cdr3_aa: CAWSGGNTGELFF; cdr3_nt: TGTGCCTGGAGCGGAGGGAACACCGGGGAGCTGTTTTTT
j_call: TRBJ1-1; v_call: TRBV25-1; d_call: .; clone_size: once; cdr3_aa: CASSGLGGLPGEAFF; cdr3_nt: TGTGCCAGCAGTGGATTAGGAGGGCTCCCTGGGGAAGCTTTCTTT
j_call: TRBJ1-5; v_call: TRBV2; d_call: .; clone_size: once; cdr3_aa: CASSRRGPQHF; cdr3_nt: TGTGCCAGCAGTAGAAGGGGTCCCCAGCATTTT
j_call: TRBJ1-2; v_call: TRBV19; d_call: .; clone_size: .; cdr3_aa: CASRNPGRLTGGYTF; cdr3_nt: TGTGCCAGTAGGAATCCGGGACGGCTAACAGGTGGCTACACCTTC
j_call: TRBJ1-5; v_call: TRBV7-9; d_call: .; clone_size: .; cdr3_aa: CASARADQPQHF; cdr3_nt: TGTGCCAGCGCTCGGGCAGATCAGCCCCAGCATTTT
j_call: TRBJ2-1; v_call: TRBV5-6; d_call: .; clone_size: .; cdr3_aa: CASSFLDSYNEQFF; cdr3_nt: TGTGCCAGCAGCTTCCTAGACTCCTACAATGAGCAGTTCTTC
j_call: TRBJ1-2; v_call: TRBV6-6; d_call: .; clone_size: .; cdr3_aa: CASRETSGTGISYTF; cdr3_nt: TGTGCCAGCAGAGAGACGTCCGGGACCGGTATCTCCTACACCTTC